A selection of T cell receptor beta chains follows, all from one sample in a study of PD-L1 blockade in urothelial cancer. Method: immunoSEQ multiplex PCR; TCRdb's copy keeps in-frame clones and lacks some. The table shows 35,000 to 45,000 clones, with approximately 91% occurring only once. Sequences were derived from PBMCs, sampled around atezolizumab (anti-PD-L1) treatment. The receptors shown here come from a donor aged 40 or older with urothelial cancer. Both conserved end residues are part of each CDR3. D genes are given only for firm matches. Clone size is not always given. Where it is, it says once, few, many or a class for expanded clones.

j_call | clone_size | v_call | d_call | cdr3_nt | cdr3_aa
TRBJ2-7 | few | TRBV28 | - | TGTGCCAGCAGTTTAGGGCCCTCCTACGAGCAGTACTTC | CASSLGPSYEQYF
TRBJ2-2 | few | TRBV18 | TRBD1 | TGTGCCAGCTCCTACGACAGGGGCGCGACCGGGGAGCTGTTTTTT | CASSYDRGATGELFF
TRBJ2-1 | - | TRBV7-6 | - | TGTGCCAGCAGCTTAGGACTACGGTCCTACAATGAGCAGTTCTTC | CASSLGLRSYNEQFF
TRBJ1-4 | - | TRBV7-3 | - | TGTGCCAGCAGCTTAAGAGGGGGTGAAAAACTGTTTTTT | CASSLRGGEKLFF
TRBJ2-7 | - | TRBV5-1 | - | TGCGCCAGTTTTCAGGATGGCTACGAGCAGTACTTC | CASFQDGYEQYF
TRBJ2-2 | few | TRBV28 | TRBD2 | TGTGCCAGCAGTCCAGGACTAGGGATCGGGGAGCTGTTTTTT | CASSPGLGIGELFF
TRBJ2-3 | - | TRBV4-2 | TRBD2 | TGTGCCAGCCGGGGGGGGCCTAGCACAGATACGCAGTATTTT | CASRGGPSTDTQYF
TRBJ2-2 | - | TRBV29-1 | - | TGCAGCGTTGGTCGATCTCCCGGTCTCACCGGGGAGCTGTTTTTT | CSVGRSPGLTGELFF
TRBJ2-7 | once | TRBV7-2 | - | TGTGCCAGCAGCAGCACCCGGGGCGAGCAGTACTTC | CASSSTRGEQYF
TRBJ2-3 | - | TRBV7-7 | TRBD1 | TGTGCTAGCAGCTGGGGGACAGGAGATACGCAGTATTTT | CASSWGTGDTQYF
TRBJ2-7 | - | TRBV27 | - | TGTGCCAGCAGTTTATCCCTCTCCTACGAGCAGTACTTC | CASSLSLSYEQYF
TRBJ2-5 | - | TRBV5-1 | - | TGCGCCAGCAGCCCCGATTTGAGCGGGCAAGAGACCCAGTACTTC | CASSPDLSGQETQYF
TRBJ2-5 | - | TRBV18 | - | TGTGCCAGCTCACCTCCGGGACAACAAGAGACCCAGTACTTC | CASSPPGQQETQYF
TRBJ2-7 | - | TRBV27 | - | TGTGCCAGCAGTTTCCACTCTCGCGACGAGCAGTACTTC | CASSFHSRDEQYF
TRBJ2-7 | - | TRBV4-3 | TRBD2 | TGCGCCAGCAGCCAGGGGATTCGGTGGCGGGAGCCCCCGGCCTACGAGCAGTACTTC | CASSQGIRWREPPAYEQYF
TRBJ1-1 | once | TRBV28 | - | TGTGCCAGCAGGAAATTGGGCACCAACCCTGGGGCTTTCTTT | CASRKLGTNPGAFF
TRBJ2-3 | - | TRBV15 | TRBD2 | TGTGCCACCAGCTCGGGACTAGCGGTGGGAGTAGGTACGCAGTATTTT | CATSSGLAVGVGTQYF
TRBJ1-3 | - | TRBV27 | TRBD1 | TGTGCCAGCACCCTAAAGGGGGCCATAAACACCATATATTTT | CASTLKGAINTIYF
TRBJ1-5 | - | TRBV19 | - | TGTGCCAGTAGTATAGCCACGGGGGGTTATCAGCCCCAGCATTTT | CASSIATGGYQPQHF
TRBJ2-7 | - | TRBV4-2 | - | TGTGCCAGCAGCCAAGGGGGCGATATGAACGAGCAGTACTTC | CASSQGGDMNEQYF
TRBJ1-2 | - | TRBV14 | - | TGTGCCAGCAGCCAAGGACTACAGGGAAGGGGCTATGGCTACACCTTC | CASSQGLQGRGYGYTF